This TCR beta chain was documented in a study of STAT5B mutations in CD4+ large granular lymphocyte leukemia. Germline V gene sequence: CDR1 MNHNY, CDR2 SVGAGI (reference sequence). J gave up 2 bases and V 2 bases, and 2 bases lay outside the gene matches. This CDR3 has 14 residues. As to this clone: The antigen remains unidentified.

Clones were read by immunoSEQ multiplex PCR, and TCRdb kept only the in-frame ones, dropping some. Of approximately 27,000 clones in the sample, around 81% are singletons; the top ten hold 0.25% to 0.35%. The study's findings and limits: About a quarter of private leukemic clonotypes occurred rarely in other patients' non-leukemic repertoires. TRBV06-family usage was enriched in top patient clones (8/27) versus controls (2/35). Patient CD4-sorted repertoires looked more clonal than healthy CD4+ repertoires, even without putative leukemic clones.

The receptor was derived from a human donor in good health. V usage is TRBV6-6 and J usage is TRBJ1-1; 7 positions agree with TRBD1. Sequencing was carried out using CD4+ T cells from blood buffy coats. The CDR3 loop is CASSYDRANTEAFF. The CDR3 DNA is TGTGCCAGCAGTTACGACAGGGCCAACACTGAAGCTTTCTTT.